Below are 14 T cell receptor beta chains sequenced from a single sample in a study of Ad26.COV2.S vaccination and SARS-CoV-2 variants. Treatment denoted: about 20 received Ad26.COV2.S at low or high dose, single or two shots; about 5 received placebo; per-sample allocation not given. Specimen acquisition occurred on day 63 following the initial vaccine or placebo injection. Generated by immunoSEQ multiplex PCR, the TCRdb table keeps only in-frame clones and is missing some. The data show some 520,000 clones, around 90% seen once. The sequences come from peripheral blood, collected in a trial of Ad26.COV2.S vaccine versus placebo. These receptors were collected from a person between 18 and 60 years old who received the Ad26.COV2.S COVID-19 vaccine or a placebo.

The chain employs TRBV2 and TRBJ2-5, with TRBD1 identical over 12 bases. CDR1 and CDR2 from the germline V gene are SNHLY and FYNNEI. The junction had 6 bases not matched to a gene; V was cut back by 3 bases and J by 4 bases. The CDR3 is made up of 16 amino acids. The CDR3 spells CASSEGTGGHAETQYF. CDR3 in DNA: TGTGCCAGCAGTGAGGGGACAGGGGGCCATGCAGAGACCCAGTACTTC. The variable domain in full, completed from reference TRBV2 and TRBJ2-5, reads EPEVTQTPSHQVTQMGQEVILRCVPISNHLYFYWYRQILGQKVEFLVSFYNNEISEKSEIFDDQFSVERPDGSNFTLKIRSTKLEDSAMYFCASSEGTGGHAETQYFGPGTRLLVL.

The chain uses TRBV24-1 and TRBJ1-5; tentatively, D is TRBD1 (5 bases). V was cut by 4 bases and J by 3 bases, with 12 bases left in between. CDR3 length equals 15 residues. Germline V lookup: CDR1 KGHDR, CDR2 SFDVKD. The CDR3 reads CATSEGDRINQPQHF. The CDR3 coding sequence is TGTGCCACCAGTGAAGGAGACAGAATCAATCAGCCCCAGCATTTT.

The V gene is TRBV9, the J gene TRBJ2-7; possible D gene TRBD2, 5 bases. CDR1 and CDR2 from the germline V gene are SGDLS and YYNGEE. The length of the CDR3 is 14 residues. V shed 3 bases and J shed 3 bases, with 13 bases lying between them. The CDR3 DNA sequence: TGTGCCAGCAGCGGGAGCGGAGAGAGCTACGAGCAGTACTTC. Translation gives CASSGSGESYEQYF.

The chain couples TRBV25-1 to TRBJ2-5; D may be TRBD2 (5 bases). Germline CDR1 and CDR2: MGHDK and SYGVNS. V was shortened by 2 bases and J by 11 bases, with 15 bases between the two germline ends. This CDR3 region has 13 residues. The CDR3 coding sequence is TGTGCCAGCAGTGAAGTCCTCCCCGGGGATCAGTACTTC. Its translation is CASSEVLPGDQYF.

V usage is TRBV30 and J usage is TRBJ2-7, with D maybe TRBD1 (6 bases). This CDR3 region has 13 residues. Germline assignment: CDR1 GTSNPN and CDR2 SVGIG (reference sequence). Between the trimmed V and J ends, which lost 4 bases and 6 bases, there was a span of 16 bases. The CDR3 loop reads CAWTKGEGLEQYF. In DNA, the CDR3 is TGTGCCTGGACTAAGGGGGAAGGGCTCGAGCAGTACTTC.

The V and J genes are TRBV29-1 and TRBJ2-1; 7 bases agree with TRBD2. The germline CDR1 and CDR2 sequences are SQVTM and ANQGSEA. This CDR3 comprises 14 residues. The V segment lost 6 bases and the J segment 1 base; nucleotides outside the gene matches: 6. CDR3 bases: TGCAGCGTCCGAGTGGGGGGGTCCTACAATGAGCAGTTCTTC. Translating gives CSVRVGGSYNEQFF.

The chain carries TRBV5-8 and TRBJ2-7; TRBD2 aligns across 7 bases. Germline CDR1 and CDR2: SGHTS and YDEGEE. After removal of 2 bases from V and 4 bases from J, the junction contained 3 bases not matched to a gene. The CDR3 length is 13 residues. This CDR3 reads CASSLLARYEQYF. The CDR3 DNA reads TGTGCCAGCAGCTTACTAGCGAGGTACGAGCAGTACTTC.

In DNA, the CDR3 is TGTGCCAGCAGCGGCGAAGGGAGTAGGGTCTACGAGCAGTACTTC. Encoded protein: CASSGEGSRVYEQYF. The J gene is TRBJ2-7, the V gene TRBV5-4; D possibly corresponds to TRBD2 (5 bases). CDR1 SGHNT and CDR2 YYREEE come from the germline V gene (reference sequence). CDR3 length: 15 residues. V gave up 4 bases and J gave up 3 bases, with 17 bases separating them. The full variable domain, rest sourced from reference TRBV5-4 and TRBJ2-7, is ETGVTQSPTHLIKTRGQQVTLRCSSQSGHNTVSWYQQALGQGPQFIFQYYREEENGRGNFPPRFSGLQFPNYSSELNVNALELDDSALYLCASSGEGSRVYEQYFGPGTRLTVT.

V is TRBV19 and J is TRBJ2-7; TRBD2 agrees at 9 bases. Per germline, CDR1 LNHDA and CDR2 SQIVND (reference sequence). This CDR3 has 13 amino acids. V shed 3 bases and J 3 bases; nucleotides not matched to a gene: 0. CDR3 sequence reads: CASSMTSGYEQYF. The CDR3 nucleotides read TGTGCCAGTAGTATGACTAGCGGCTACGAGCAGTACTTC.

In DNA form, the CDR3 reads TGTGCCAGCAGCTCAGACAGAACCCAAGAGACCCAGTACTTC. Its translation is CASSSDRTQETQYF. The J gene is TRBJ2-5, the V gene TRBV9; D possibly corresponds to TRBD1 (5 bases). The length of the CDR3 is 14 residues. CDR1 is SGDLS, CDR2 YYNGEE, per germline. V lost 4 bases and J 1 base, leaving 11 bases between the germline ends. Filled out from reference TRBV9 and TRBJ2-5, the complete variable domain reads DSGVTQTPKHLITATGQRVTLRCSPRSGDLSVYWYQQSLDQGLQFLIQYYNGEERAKGNILERFSAQQFPDLHSELNLSSLELGDSALYFCASSSDRTQETQYFGPGTRLLVL.

CDR3 bases: TGCGCCAGCAGCCCCGCCAGGGGTTACAATGAGCAGTTCTTC. Protein sequence: CASSPARGYNEQFF. The chain couples TRBV5-1 to TRBJ2-1; D might be TRBD1 (6 bases). The germline V and J ends were trimmed by 4 bases and 4 bases, with 12 bases remaining between them. Germline V lookup: CDR1 SGHRS, CDR2 YFSETQ. The CDR3 runs 14 residues.

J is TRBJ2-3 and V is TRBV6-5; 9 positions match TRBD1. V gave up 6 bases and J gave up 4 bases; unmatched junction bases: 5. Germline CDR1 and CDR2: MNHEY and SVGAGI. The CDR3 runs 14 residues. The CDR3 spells CASRTGGRSDTQYF. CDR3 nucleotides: TGTGCCAGCAGGACAGGGGGGCGGTCAGATACGCAGTATTTT.

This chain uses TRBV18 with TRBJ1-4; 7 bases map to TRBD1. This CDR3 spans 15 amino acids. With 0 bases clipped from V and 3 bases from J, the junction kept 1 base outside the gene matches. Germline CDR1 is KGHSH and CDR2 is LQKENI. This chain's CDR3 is CASSPPGQPNEKLFF. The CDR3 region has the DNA TGTGCCAGCTCACCACCGGGACAGCCTAATGAAAAACTGTTTTTT.

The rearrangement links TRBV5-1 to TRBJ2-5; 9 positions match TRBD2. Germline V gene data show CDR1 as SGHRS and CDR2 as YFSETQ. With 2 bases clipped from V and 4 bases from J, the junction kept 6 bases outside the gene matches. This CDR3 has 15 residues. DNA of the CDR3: TGCGCCAGCAGCTTCGGCGCGGGAGGGCTAGAGACCCAGTACTTC. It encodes CASSFGAGGLETQYF.